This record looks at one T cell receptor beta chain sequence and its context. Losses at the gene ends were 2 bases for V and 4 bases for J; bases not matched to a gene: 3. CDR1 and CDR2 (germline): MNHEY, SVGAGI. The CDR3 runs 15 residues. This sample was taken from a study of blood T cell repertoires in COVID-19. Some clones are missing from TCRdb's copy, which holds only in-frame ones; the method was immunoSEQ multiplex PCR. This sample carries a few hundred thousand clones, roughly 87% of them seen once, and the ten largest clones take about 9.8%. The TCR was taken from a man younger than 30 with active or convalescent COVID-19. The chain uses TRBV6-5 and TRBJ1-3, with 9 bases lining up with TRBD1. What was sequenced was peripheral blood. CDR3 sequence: CASSYGDRAGNTIYF. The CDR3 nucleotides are TGTGCCAGCAGTTACGGGGACAGGGCCGGAAACACCATATATTTT.